Below are 28 T cell receptor beta chains sequenced from a single sample in a study of shared clonotypes between healthy human individuals. Method: immunoSEQ multiplex PCR; TCRdb's copy keeps in-frame clones and lacks some. The sample lists roughly 2,300,000 clones, about 90% occurring once. Material: naive CD4+ T cells from PBMCs. Subset in this sample: CD45RA+ positively selected. The receptor source for this set is a man aged 18 to 30 in good health. Some clones in this sample may be carry-over from other donors' samples.

The gene calls are TRBV21-1 and TRBJ2-7; the listed D gene, TRBD2, was not tested against the DNA. TRBV21-1 is designated a pseudogene. This CDR3 comprises 16 residues. This CDR3 is CASSKGLAGGPYEQYF. The CDR3 DNA sequence: TGTGCCAGCAGCAAAGGACTAGCGGGAGGCCCCTACGAGCAGTACTTC.

The CDR3 DNA follows: TGTGCCAGCAGCCCCCAGGGACTAGCGACTTCCTACGAGCAGTACTTC. It yields the protein CASSPQGLATSYEQYF. J is TRBJ2-7 and V is TRBV9; 10 nucleotides line up with TRBD2. J lost 1 base, V lost 4 bases, and 8 bases had no gene match. The CDR3 is 16 residues long. The germline CDR1 and CDR2 sequences are SGDLS and YYNGEE.

The V call is TRBV5-1, the J call TRBJ1-2; D is possibly TRBD1 (5 bases). The V end was cut by 0 bases, the J end by 8 bases, with 11 bases between. CDR3 length: 13 amino acids. Germline lookup yields CDR1 SGHRS and CDR2 YFSETQ. The CDR3 DNA reads TGCGCCAGCAGCTTGGCCGGGCAGGGAGGCTACACCTTC. This codes for CASSLAGQGGYTF.

The rearrangement uses TRBV6-1 and TRBJ1-3; 7 bases are shared with TRBD1. CDR3 length: 12 residues. V shed 5 bases, J shed 8 bases, and the junction held 3 bases outside the gene matches. CDR1 and CDR2 from the germline V gene are MNHNS and SASEGT. The CDR3 region has the DNA TGTGCCAGCAGTCCAACAGGGGACACCATATATTTT. This codes for CASSPTGDTIYF.

V and J are TRBV11-3 and TRBJ2-1; the D is unclear. The CDR3 has 13 amino acids. V gave up 5 bases and J gave up 9 bases, with 14 bases separating them. Germline V gene data show CDR1 as SGHNT and CDR2 as YENEEA. The DNA for the CDR3 is TGTGCCAGCAGCGCACGTTATTTGGGTGAGCAGTTCTTC. This codes for CASSARYLGEQFF.

The chain couples TRBV5-1 to TRBJ2-5; 10 nucleotides agree with TRBD2. This CDR3 has 17 residues. CDR1 is SGHRS and CDR2 is YFSETQ in the germline V gene. V shed 1 base, J shed 4 bases, and the junction held 10 bases outside the gene matches. DNA of the CDR3: TGCGCCAGCAGCTTGCAGCCACTAGCGGGAAATGGAGAGACCCAGTACTTC. It is translated as CASSLQPLAGNGETQYF.

The V gene is TRBV5-1, the J gene TRBJ2-5; no reliable D call. Germline assignment: CDR1 SGHRS and CDR2 YFSETQ. Trimming stripped 2 bases from V and 5 bases from J, with 7 bases between. The CDR3 consists of 12 residues. CDR3 DNA sequence: TGCGCCAGCAGCTTAGCCGTGGAGACCCAGTACTTC. Its protein is CASSLAVETQYF.

V is TRBV15 and J is TRBJ1-1; weak D call: TRBD1 (5 bases). V lost 1 base and J 11 bases, leaving 14 bases between the germline ends. This CDR3 is 13 amino acids long. CDR1 is LNHNV and CDR2 is YYDKDF in the germline V gene (reference sequence). The CDR3 DNA reads TGTGCCACCAGCAGAGTCAGGGATTCGGGGGCTTTCTTT. Translated, it gives CATSRVRDSGAFF.

CDR3 nucleotide sequence: TGTGCCAGTAGCAAACCCTATCGGACAGCAACTAATGAAAAACTGTTTTTT. Its protein product is CASSKPYRTATNEKLFF. The genes are TRBV19 and TRBJ1-4; D perhaps matches TRBD1 (6 bases). Trimming cost V 6 bases and J 0 bases, with 17 bases left between them. Germline-derived CDR1 and CDR2 are LNHDA and SQIVND (reference sequence). CDR3 length: 17 amino acids.

CDR3 protein: CSVVAGGPLSYNEQFF. CDR3 in DNA: TGCAGCGTTGTGGCGGGAGGGCCTCTCTCCTACAATGAGCAGTTCTTC. V usage is TRBV29-1 and J usage is TRBJ2-1; 9 bases are shared with TRBD2. The V gene end was trimmed by 4 bases and the J gene end by 0 bases; junction bases not matched to a gene: 7. The CDR3 has 16 amino acids. Germline CDR1 and CDR2: SQVTM and ANQGSEA.

The chain has TRBV5-4 and TRBJ2-7; D is unresolved. The V end lost 1 base, the J end lost 0 bases, and 14 bases lay between the germline ends. The CDR3 is 16 residues long. The germline V gene encodes CDR1 SGHNT and CDR2 YYREEE (reference sequence). CDR3 protein: CASSLQPGASSYEQYF. Written as DNA, the CDR3 is TGTGCCAGCAGCTTGCAACCGGGCGCCAGCTCCTACGAGCAGTACTTC.

The V call is TRBV29-1, the J call TRBJ1-1, with 8 nucleotides matching TRBD1. CDR1 and CDR2 (germline): SQVTM, ANQGSEA. The CDR3 is 15 residues long. V gave up 5 bases and J gave up 0 bases; unmatched junction bases: 8. For the CDR3, the DNA is TGCAGCGTTTACCGGGACAGGAACATGAACACTGAAGCTTTCTTT. Protein: CSVYRDRNMNTEAFF.

This clone was detected once. This chain links TRBV10-2 with TRBJ2-7, with 14 bases fitting TRBD2. The junction had 13 bases not matched to a gene; V was cut back by 6 bases and J by 6 bases. CDR3 length: 17 amino acids. The V gene's germline CDR1 is WSHSY and CDR2 SAAADI. The CDR3 loop reads CASRWGLAGEGPGEQYF. CDR3 nucleotide sequence: TGCGCCAGCAGATGGGGACTAGCGGGGGAGGGGCCGGGCGAGCAGTACTTC.

V and J are TRBV13 and TRBJ1-1; TRBD1 is a possible D gene (5 bases). The CDR3 contains 14 residues. Trimming removed 6 bases from V and 3 bases from J, with 14 bases in between. Germline values: CDR1 PRHDT, CDR2 FYEKMQ (reference sequence). For the CDR3, the DNA is TGTGCCAGCAGTTGGACCCGGGGGGACACTGAAGCTTTCTTT. Protein sequence: CASSWTRGDTEAFF.

This clone was picked up a small number of times. This sequence joins TRBV7-6 and TRBJ2-7; D perhaps matches TRBD1 (6 bases). The CDR3 length is 13 residues. Germline-derived CDR1 and CDR2 are SGHVS and FNYEAQ. The V end lost 5 bases, the J end lost 7 bases, and 15 bases lay between the germline ends. The DNA of the CDR3 is TGTGCCAGCAGCGCGATACAGGGCACGGAGCAGTACTTC. Its translation is CASSAIQGTEQYF.

A single count supports this clone. The chain joins TRBV10-3 to TRBJ2-1, with D possibly matching TRBD1 (5 bases). V was cut by 6 bases and J by 4 bases, with 10 bases left in between. Germline V gene data show CDR1 as ENHRY and CDR2 as SYGVKD. This CDR3 spans 13 amino acids. CDR3 DNA: TGTGCCATCAGGGGGCCGGAATACAATGAGCAGTTCTTC. It yields the protein CAIRGPEYNEQFF.

The J gene is TRBJ2-3, the V gene TRBV2, with D unresolved. Germline V gives CDR1 SNHLY, CDR2 FYNNEI. This CDR3 is 11 amino acids long. The germline V and J ends were trimmed by 7 bases and 5 bases, with 7 bases remaining between them. In nucleotides, the CDR3 is TGTGCCAGCACCCTGGGAGATACGCAGTATTTT. The encoded protein is CASTLGDTQYF.

The gene calls are TRBV7-9 and TRBJ2-3; 8 bases line up with TRBD1. The ends lost 5 bases at V and 8 bases at J; junction bases unmatched: 12. Germline CDR1 and CDR2: SEHNR and FQNEAQ (reference sequence). This CDR3 is 15 amino acids long. The CDR3 sequence is CASSPPGQGPSTQYF. The CDR3 DNA reads TGTGCCAGCAGCCCGCCCGGACAGGGCCCGAGTACGCAGTATTTT. Drawing the rest from reference TRBV7-9 and TRBJ2-3, the complete variable domain is DTGVSQNPRHKITKRGQNVTFRCDPISEHNRLYWYRQTLGQGPEFLTYFQNEAQLEKSRLLSDRFSAERPKGSFSTLEIQRTEQGDSAMYLCASSPPGQGPSTQYFGPGTRLTVL.

This chain links TRBV5-1 with TRBJ2-2, with D perhaps TRBD1 (6 bases). The CDR3 is made up of 15 amino acids. Trimming took 0 bases from V and 3 from J, leaving 9 bases between them. In germline, CDR1 is SGHRS, CDR2 YFSETQ. The CDR3 DNA follows: TGCGCCAGCAGCTTGGACAGGGTGGACACCGGGGAGCTGTTTTTT. Protein sequence: CASSLDRVDTGELFF.

The chain employs TRBV19 and TRBJ2-1; possible D gene TRBD2, 6 bases. The germline V gene has CDR1 LNHDA and CDR2 SQIVND (reference sequence). The length of the CDR3 is 18 residues. V shed 0 bases and J shed 3 bases, with 18 bases lying between them. In nucleotides, the CDR3 is TGTGCCAGTAGTATAGAAGGCCTCGTAACGGGAGTCTACAATGAGCAGTTCTTC. This encodes CASSIEGLVTGVYNEQFF.

Regarding this clone: The sample holds other DNA sequences that translate to the same CDR3. The chain is built from TRBV2 and TRBJ2-5; D is unclear. Trimming took 5 bases from V and 3 from J, leaving 7 bases between them. The CDR3 spans 12 residues. Germline assignment: CDR1 SNHLY and CDR2 FYNNEI. CDR3 nucleotides: TGTGCCAGCAGTCGAACAGAAGAGACCCAGTACTTC. Its translation is CASSRTEETQYF.

The chain combines TRBV5-5 with TRBJ1-1, with TRBD1 matching 8 bases. Germline V gene sequence: CDR1 SGHKS, CDR2 YYEKEE (reference sequence). The CDR3 is 15 amino acids. V shed 5 bases and J 0 bases; nucleotides not matched to a gene: 6. In DNA, the CDR3 is TGTGCCAGCAGTAGTCAGGGGGCCCTGAACACTGAAGCTTTCTTT. Amino acids: CASSSQGALNTEAFF.

This chain uses TRBV30 with TRBJ2-3; maybe TRBD1 (6 bases). CDR1 and CDR2 (germline): GTSNPN, SVGIG (reference sequence). V lost 4 bases and J 2 bases, leaving 13 bases between the germline ends. The CDR3 has 14 amino acids. The CDR3 sequence is CAWNSDRATDTQYF. In DNA, the CDR3 is TGTGCCTGGAACTCGGACAGAGCCACAGATACGCAGTATTTT.

Written as DNA, the CDR3 is TGTGCCAGCAGTTTCCCCCGGAGGGGAAAAAACATTCAGTACTTC. Translation: CASSFPRRGKNIQYF. The chain couples TRBV28 to TRBJ2-4; maybe TRBD2 (6 bases). Trimming removed 3 bases from V and 4 bases from J, with 13 bases in between. Germline-derived CDR1 and CDR2 are MDHEN and SYDVKM. The CDR3 spans 15 residues.

The chain employs TRBV10-3 and TRBJ1-2, with 8 bases aligning to TRBD1. Germline CDR1 and CDR2: ENHRY and SYGVKD. J lost 4 bases, V lost 3 bases, and 7 bases had no gene match. This CDR3 is 15 amino acids long. As DNA, the CDR3 is TGTGCCATCAGTGAATCCGGACAGGGTAGCTATGGCTACACCTTC. Translating it yields CAISESGQGSYGYTF.

This chain links TRBV9 with TRBJ2-5, with D unclear. Germline V gives CDR1 SGDLS, CDR2 YYNGEE. The CDR3 is 14 amino acids. The ends were cut back, 3 bases at V and 1 base at J, with 10 bases in the middle. The CDR3: CASSGQGPQETQYF. Written as DNA, the CDR3 is TGTGCCAGCAGCGGCCAAGGCCCCCAAGAGACCCAGTACTTC. Together with reference TRBV9 and TRBJ2-5, the CDR3 gives the full variable domain: DSGVTQTPKHLITATGQRVTLRCSPRSGDLSVYWYQQSLDQGLQFLIQYYNGEERAKGNILERFSAQQFPDLHSELNLSSLELGDSALYFCASSGQGPQETQYFGPGTRLLVL.

The V gene is TRBV7-6, the J gene TRBJ1-6; 8 bases are shared with TRBD1. J was trimmed by 11 bases and V by 5 bases; bases with no gene match: 5. Looked up from germline, CDR1 is SGHVS and CDR2 is FNYEAQ. CDR3 length: 13 amino acids. The CDR3 loop reads CASSQGQGTPLHF. CDR3 nucleotide sequence: TGTGCCAGCAGCCAAGGACAGGGTACACCCCTCCACTTT.

V usage is TRBV5-1 and J usage is TRBJ2-1; D unresolved. V was clipped by 4 bases and J by 3 bases, with 11 bases between them. Germline lookup yields CDR1 SGHRS and CDR2 YFSETQ. CDR3 length equals 14 residues. CDR3 bases: TGCGCCAGCAGCACGACGGCTCGCTACAATGAGCAGTTCTTC. Translation: CASSTTARYNEQFF.